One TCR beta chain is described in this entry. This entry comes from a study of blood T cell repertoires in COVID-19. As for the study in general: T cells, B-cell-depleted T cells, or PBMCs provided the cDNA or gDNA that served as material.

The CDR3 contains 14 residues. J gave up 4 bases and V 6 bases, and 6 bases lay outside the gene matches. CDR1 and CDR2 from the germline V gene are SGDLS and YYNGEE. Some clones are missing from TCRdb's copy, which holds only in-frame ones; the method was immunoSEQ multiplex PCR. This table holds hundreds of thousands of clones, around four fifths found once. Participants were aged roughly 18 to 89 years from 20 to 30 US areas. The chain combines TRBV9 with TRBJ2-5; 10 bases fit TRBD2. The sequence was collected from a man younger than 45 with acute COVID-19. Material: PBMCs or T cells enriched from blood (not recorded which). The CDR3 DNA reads TGTGCCAGCACAGCTAGCGGGAGTAGAGAGACCCAGTACTTC. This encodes CASTASGSRETQYF.